The next 30 T cell receptor beta chains were all read from a single sample in a study of CXCR3-negative and CXCR3-positive naive CD8 T cells. The study, taken as a whole, reports: A higher hydrophobicity marked the TRB CDR3s of CXCR3-positive naive cells versus CXCR3-negative naive cells.

Their target antigens are unknown. The method, 5' RACE with UMI labels, was used to prepare the TRB cDNA libraries. TCRdb reprocessed the 5' RACE reads; each CDR3 protein has one entry and no DNA is given. Here the sample table reports about 50,000 distinct CDR3 sequences. The sample taken for sequencing was naive CXCR3+ CD8+ T cells from blood. The sample's subset: CD45RO-CCR7+CD27+CD95- naive CD8+ T cells expressing CXCR3 (TNR3+). These receptors originate from a human donor in good health. Some clones in this sample may be carry-over from other donors' samples.

The chain links TRBV7-9 to TRBJ2-7; TCRdb outputs TRBD2, but without DNA this stays unchecked. This CDR3 is 15 amino acids long. In germline, CDR1 is SEHNR, CDR2 FQNEAQ (reference sequence). CDR3 sequence: CASSFERVQGYEQYF. The full variable domain, with the rest looked up from reference TRBV7-9 and TRBJ2-7, is DTGVSQNPRHKITKRGQNVTFRCDPISEHNRLYWYRQTLGQGPEFLTYFQNEAQLEKSRLLSDRFSAERPKGSFSTLEIQRTEQGDSAMYLCASSFERVQGYEQYFGPGTRLTVT.

This chain uses TRBV10-3 with TRBJ2-5; TCRdb's D call of TRBD1 is untestable without DNA. The germline gives CDR1 ENHRY, CDR2 SYGVKD. This CDR3 has 13 residues. The CDR3 sequence is CATGQGERKTQYF.

The chain recombines TRBV27 with TRBJ2-7; TCRdb calls TRBD1, which cannot be checked without DNA. The CDR3 length is 17 residues. The germline V gene encodes CDR1 MNHEY and CDR2 SMNVEV (reference sequence). The CDR3 reads CASSSGTYGVSYYEQYF.

The chain is built from TRBV29-1 and TRBJ1-6; the TCRdb call, TRBD1, lacks DNA for checking. CDR1 and CDR2 (germline): SQVTM, ANQGSEA. This CDR3 region has 15 residues. This chain's CDR3 is CSVAEGQGIYSPLHF. The whole variable domain, filled in from reference TRBV29-1 and TRBJ1-6, reads SAVISQKPSRDICQRGTSLTIQCQVDSQVTMMFWYRQQPGQSLTLIATANQGSEATYESGFVIDKFPISRPNLTFSTLTVSNMSPEDSSIYLCSVAEGQGIYSPLHFGNGTRLTVT.

V usage is TRBV13 and J usage is TRBJ2-5; the TCRdb D gene call, TRBD1, has no DNA to confirm it. This CDR3 is built from 15 residues. The V gene's germline CDR1 is PRHDT and CDR2 FYEKMQ (reference sequence). The CDR3 spells CASSNQGNLVETQYF.

This rearrangement joins TRBV6-5 to TRBJ1-1; without DNA, the TCRdb call of TRBD1 cannot be checked. The CDR3 has 14 residues. Germline values: CDR1 MNHEY, CDR2 SVGAGI. The CDR3 loop is CASSPGTENTEAFF.

By frequency, this clonotype registers medium-sized. The V call is TRBV6-5, the J call TRBJ2-7. The V gene's germline CDR1 is MNHEY and CDR2 SVGAGI. CDR3 length: 11 amino acids. The CDR3 sequence is CASSYGSEQYF.

The chain employs TRBV20-1 and TRBJ2-1; the TRBD1 assignment by TCRdb is unverifiable without DNA. This CDR3 is 15 amino acids long. Germline V gene data show CDR1 as DFQATT and CDR2 as SNEGSKA (reference sequence). The CDR3 sequence: CSATGTLSSYNEQFF.

The chain joins TRBV12-3 or TRBV12-4 to TRBJ1-5. This CDR3 spans 12 amino acids. Here the CDR3 reads CASTYTNQPQHF.

The gene calls are TRBV11-2 and TRBJ1-5. Germline values: CDR1 SGHAT, CDR2 FQNNGV. The CDR3 runs to 13 residues. CDR3 protein: CASSPSGNQPQHF.

The chain carries TRBV9 and TRBJ1-1; TCRdb returns TRBD1, unconfirmable since there is no DNA. The V gene's germline CDR1 is SGDLS and CDR2 YYNGEE. The CDR3 totals 17 residues. CDR3 amino acids: CASSEGRGRSMNTEAFF. Full variable domain (rest looked up from reference TRBV9 and TRBJ1-1): DSGVTQTPKHLITATGQRVTLRCSPRSGDLSVYWYQQSLDQGLQFLIQYYNGEERAKGNILERFSAQQFPDLHSELNLSSLELGDSALYFCASSEGRGRSMNTEAFFGQGTRLTVV.

The rearrangement joins TRBV7-3 to TRBJ2-1. The V gene's germline CDR1 is SGHTA and CDR2 FQGTGA. This CDR3 comprises 14 residues. The CDR3 spells CASSPSSASNEQFF.

This clonotype shows up as medium-sized by frequency. J is TRBJ2-1 and V is TRBV29-1; the TCRdb call, TRBD2, lacks DNA for checking. The CDR3 has 12 amino acids. Germline V gene sequence: CDR1 SQVTM, CDR2 ANQGSEA. The CDR3 spells CSEADYNNEQFF.

The chain links TRBV3-1 to TRBJ2-5. The CDR3 is 12 residues long. The V gene's germline CDR1 is LGHDT and CDR2 YNNKEL (reference sequence). The CDR3 region is CASSQEPETQYF.

V usage is TRBV5-4 and J usage is TRBJ2-3. The length of the CDR3 is 15 residues. Germline assignment: CDR1 SGHNT and CDR2 YYREEE (reference sequence). The CDR3: CASSPERSPTDTQYF. The full variable domain, completed using reference TRBV5-4 and TRBJ2-3, is ETGVTQSPTHLIKTRGQQVTLRCSSQSGHNTVSWYQQALGQGPQFIFQYYREEENGRGNFPPRFSGLQFPNYSSELNVNALELDDSALYLCASSPERSPTDTQYFGPGTRLTVL.

V usage is TRBV4-3 and J usage is TRBJ2-7. The germline gives CDR1 LGHNA, CDR2 YSLEER. The CDR3 has 17 residues. The CDR3 reads CASSQEASHKGPYEQYF.

The chain combines TRBV7-6 with TRBJ2-7; TCRdb's D call, TRBD1, is unchecked because there is no DNA. The germline V gene encodes CDR1 SGHVS and CDR2 FNYEAQ. There are 14 residues in the CDR3. The CDR3: CASSDRDTPYEQYF.

This chain joins TRBV7-9 and TRBJ2-1; TCRdb's D call, TRBD2, is unchecked because there is no DNA. The CDR3 loop spans 16 amino acids. Germline loops: CDR1 SEHNR, CDR2 FQNEAQ (reference sequence). CDR3: CASSFSPAGIYNEQFF.

The chain has TRBV7-9 and TRBJ2-2; as DNA is missing, the TRBD1 call by TCRdb cannot be tested. The CDR3 has 13 residues. Germline assignment: CDR1 SEHNR and CDR2 FQNEAQ (reference sequence). The CDR3 sequence: CACPGLPAGELFF.

The gene calls are TRBV23-1 and TRBJ2-4; TCRdb's D gene call, TRBD1, goes unchecked for lack of DNA. TRBV23-1 is identified as an open reading frame with a role that is uncertain. The CDR3 covers 16 residues. The CDR3 reads CASSQPDRGPSNIQYF.

V gene TRBV10-3 combines with J gene TRBJ2-3; TCRdb returns TRBD2, unconfirmable since there is no DNA. CDR3 length: 16 amino acids. Per germline, CDR1 ENHRY and CDR2 SYGVKD. The CDR3: CAISEGTSGDADTQYF.

This sequence joins TRBV5-1 and TRBJ1-1; there is no DNA to check the TCRdb D call of TRBD1. The CDR3 covers 13 residues. Germline CDR1 reads SGHRS; CDR2 reads YFSETQ. CDR3 sequence: CASRHPGATEAFF.

The chain couples TRBV9 to TRBJ2-7. Germline V gives CDR1 SGDLS, CDR2 YYNGEE. CDR3 length equals 14 residues. The CDR3 protein is CASSVSGGSYEQYF.

V usage is TRBV12-3 or TRBV12-4 and J usage is TRBJ2-5. The CDR3 runs 13 residues. The CDR3 spells CASSPDTQETQYF.

This sequence joins TRBV2 and TRBJ2-4; checking the TCRdb D call of TRBD2 is not possible without DNA. The CDR3 contains 14 residues. CDR1 is SNHLY, CDR2 FYNNEI, per germline. The CDR3 sequence is CASSEGREVNIQYF.

The V call is TRBV2, the J call TRBJ2-1; TCRdb outputs TRBD1, but without DNA this stays unchecked. Germline CDR1 and CDR2: SNHLY and FYNNEI. The CDR3 loop spans 15 amino acids. The CDR3 sequence: CASKYRVNLYNEQFF.

The chain carries TRBV6-2 or TRBV6-3 and TRBJ1-1. The CDR3 is 14 residues long. CDR1 is MNHEY and CDR2 is SVGEGT in the germline V gene. The CDR3 here is CASSYSMGLTEAFF.

V gene TRBV11-2 combines with J gene TRBJ2-5; without DNA, the TCRdb call of TRBD1 cannot be checked. The CDR3 has 11 residues. Germline CDR1 reads SGHAT; CDR2 reads FQNNGV. The CDR3 loop reads CASSFGRTQYF. Drawing the rest from reference TRBV11-2 and TRBJ2-5, the complete variable domain is EAGVAQSPRYKIIEKRQSVAFWCNPISGHATLYWYQQILGQGPKLLIQFQNNGVVDDSQLPKDRFSAERLKGVDSTLKIQPAKLEDSAVYLCASSFGRTQYFGPGTRLLVL.

The J gene is TRBJ2-5, the V gene TRBV6-6. The CDR3 has 12 residues. Looked up from germline, CDR1 is MNHNY and CDR2 is SVGAGI (reference sequence). The CDR3 loop is CASGYVRQTQYF.

This clonotype is deemed medium-sized (0.01 to 0.1%) by its frequency. This CDR3 reads CSAHPGGRNEQFF. J is TRBJ2-1 and V is TRBV29-1; absent DNA, TCRdb's TRBD1 call cannot be checked. CDR1 and CDR2 (germline): SQVTM, ANQGSEA. The CDR3 loop spans 13 amino acids.